This note documents a single T cell receptor (beta chain) sequence. Its antigen remains unknown. From germline, CDR1 is MNHEY and CDR2 SVGAGI. This CDR3 spans 16 amino acids. The ends lost 4 bases at V and 0 bases at J; junction bases unmatched: 6. This sample was included in a study of cytomegalovirus exposure and HLA in healthy donors. The PCR had 60 Vbeta and 13 Jbeta primers. Sequencing was performed with immunoSEQ multiplex PCR; in TCRdb, only in-frame clones are kept and a portion is missing. The table has some 140,000 clones, about three quarters seen once. Study results and limitations: Most sequenced TCRs were rare (though some public TCRs occurred in many donors). CMV serostatus stood as the only immune exposure information on hand. What a later analysis showed was that several of the most significant clusters appeared linked to common viral pathogens. The authors enumerated 164 TCR beta chains as linked to cytomegalovirus.

Material: PBMCs. V gene TRBV6-5 combines with J gene TRBJ2-1; TRBD2 aligns across 7 bases. This sequence originates from a woman between 18 and 30 years old in good health and CMV-seronegative. CDR3 in amino acids: CASSFLSGSSYNEQFF. CDR3 in DNA: TGTGCCAGCAGTTTTCTTAGCGGGTCCTCCTACAATGAGCAGTTCTTC.